The clone carrying this TCR beta chain was detected a few times. Its antigen remains unidentified. The sample comes from a study of T cells after yellow fever vaccination. Whole-study findings and limits: By day 5 rather than day 15, the secondary response had peaked, though it was weaker.

TCRdb passed the 5' RACE reads through MiXCR, listing each CDR3 protein once. Counted here are 150,000 to 200,000 distinct CDR3 sequences, 9.5% to 12% occurring once; the ten biggest clones make up less than 40%. From germline, CDR1 is MNHEY and CDR2 SVGAGI. The V gene lost 6 bases and the J gene lost 5 bases, with 7 bases spanning the gap. The CDR3 runs to 11 residues. The clonotype was recovered from a man aged 18 to 35 who received the YFV17D yellow fever vaccine. This chain connects TRBV6-5 to TRBJ1-2, with D uncertain. Sequences were derived from CD8+ T cells sorted from PBMCs, sampled 15 days after the yellow fever booster vaccination. In DNA, the CDR3 is TGTGCCAGCAGCCCGGGGTATGGCTACACCTTC. Protein sequence: CASSPGYGYTF.